Described below is a single T cell receptor (beta chain) sequence and its context. The template was RNA from unsorted bulk tissue. More than 3 cm separated this lung sample from the edge of the tumor. The CDR3 consists of 15 residues. CDR1 is LNHDA, CDR2 SQIVND, per germline (reference sequence). J lost 3 bases, V lost 3 bases, and 6 bases had no gene match. These data belong to a study of tumor and adjacent non-tumor tissue in lung cancer. The library came from three nested PCR rounds adapted from ARM-PCR protocols. TCRdb reprocessed the multiplex PCR reads with MiXCR, giving one entry per CDR3 protein. This sample has about 50,000 distinct CDR3 sequences, with about 70% found just once.

The rearrangement links TRBV19 to TRBJ2-5, with TRBD1 matching over 8 bases. Sequencing input: distant non-tumor lung tissue. The receptor comes from an older woman with non-small cell lung cancer. The CDR3 sequence is CASSMGDRRKETQYF. CDR3 nucleotide sequence: TGTGCCAGTAGTATGGGGGACAGGAGAAAAGAGACCCAGTACTTC.